The present TCR beta chain was sequenced within a study of CD8 T cells in ankylosing spondylitis. In regard to this clonotype: Its specificity is unknown.

The germline V gene has CDR1 SGHRS and CDR2 YFSETQ. V was trimmed by 3 bases and J by 2 bases, leaving 9 bases between them. The CDR3 totals 14 residues. Study results and caveats: Several of the motif variants were reported before in synovial fluid and blood from reactive arthritis. In ankylosing spondylitis patients, matched synovial fluid reportedly showed significant enrichment of disease-linked clones. Ankylosing spondylitis blood appeared to be characterized by a TCR beta motif of several highly homologous variants.

In TCRdb, the 5' RACE reads were re-called with MiXCR into one record per CDR3 protein. The sample shows 250,000 to 350,000 distinct CDR3 sequences, 20% of them seen only once. The TCR originated in a male donor with ankylosing spondylitis or in good health (not recorded which). This chain links TRBV5-1 with TRBJ2-1, with D possibly being TRBD1 (6 bases). What was sequenced was blood, either unsorted or a sorted T cell fraction (not recorded which). Here the CDR3 reads CASSSDSTYNEQFF. CDR3 in DNA: TGCGCCAGCAGCTCGGACAGTACCTACAATGAGCAGTTCTTC.